These 30 T cell receptor beta chains were all obtained from the same sample, sequenced in a study of PD-L1 blockade in urothelial cancer. Sequencing used immunoSEQ multiplex PCR; TCRdb keeps in-frame clones, though not all of them. The table shows about 50,000 clones, with approximately 72% occurring only once. Specified time point: pretreatment peripheral blood. The material sequenced was PBMCs, taken around atezolizumab (anti-PD-L1) treatment. The origin of the receptors is a man between 65 and 85 years old with urothelial cancer.

V and J are TRBV7-9 and TRBJ2-1; 12 bases are shared with TRBD2. V gave up 5 bases and J gave up 5 bases; unmatched junction bases: 1. CDR1 SEHNR and CDR2 FQNEAQ come from the germline V gene (reference sequence). CDR3 size: 14 residues. In nucleotides, the CDR3 is TGTGCCAGCAGCCGGACTAGCGGGGACAATGAGCAGTTCTTC. Amino acid sequence: CASSRTSGDNEQFF.

The CDR3 bases are TGTGCCTGGAGACTAGCGGGGTCCCACAATGAGCAGTTCTTC. Amino acids: CAWRLAGSHNEQFF. The V gene is TRBV30, the J gene TRBJ2-1; TRBD2 agrees at 10 bases. V gave up 3 bases and J gave up 5 bases; unmatched junction bases: 4. This CDR3 has 14 amino acids. From germline, CDR1 is GTSNPN and CDR2 SVGIG (reference sequence).

This chain uses TRBV4-2 with TRBJ2-7; 12 nucleotides align to TRBD1. The trim removed 3 bases at V and 4 bases at J, leaving 10 bases unmatched. The CDR3 contains 17 residues. CDR1 and CDR2 (germline): LGHNA, YNFKEQ. The CDR3 spells CASSHDKGQGAVYEQYF. Written as DNA, the CDR3 is TGTGCCAGCAGCCACGATAAGGGACAGGGGGCCGTATACGAGCAGTACTTC.

This clone has at least ten counts. This sequence joins TRBV7-2 and TRBJ1-1; unclear D gene. The CDR3 runs 16 residues. Germline V gene sequence: CDR1 SGHTA, CDR2 FQGNSA. Trimming left V 10 bases short and J 4 bases short, with 25 bases between. CDR3 DNA: TGTGCCACCCTTCCGGGGTTTGGAGCGGGTAGCACTGAAGCTTTCTTT. This gives the protein CATLPGFGAGSTEAFF.

This chain uses TRBV6-5 with TRBJ1-3, with TRBD1 matching 7 bases. Losses at the gene ends were 4 bases for V and 4 bases for J; bases not matched to a gene: 1. The germline V gene has CDR1 MNHEY and CDR2 SVGAGI. CDR3 size: 13 residues. The CDR3, as DNA: TGTGCCAGCAGTTCGGGACAGGGAAACACCATATATTTT. Its protein product is CASSSGQGNTIYF.

Concerning this clone itself: At one end the junction does not follow the germline gene, possibly because of a read error. The rearrangement uses TRBV10-3 and TRBJ2-7; D is unclear. CDR3 length: 12 amino acids. The germline gives CDR1 ENHRY, CDR2 SYGVKD. The CDR3 region has the DNA TGTGCCAGCAGTTACACAGCCGACGAGCAGTACTTC. Amino acid sequence: CASSYTADEQYF.

The V gene is TRBV27, the J gene TRBJ2-7; D is ambiguous. V lost 6 bases to trimming and J lost 4 bases, with 13 bases between them. Per germline, CDR1 MNHEY and CDR2 SMNVEV (reference sequence). The CDR3 extends over 13 amino acids. The CDR3 region has the DNA TGTGCCAGCAGCCCTATACCTCTGTACGAGCAGTACTTC. This sequence encodes CASSPIPLYEQYF.

The chain couples TRBV19 to TRBJ2-3; TRBD1 aligns across 9 bases. Germline assignment: CDR1 LNHDA and CDR2 SQIVND (reference sequence). The ends lost 5 bases at V and 3 bases at J; junction bases unmatched: 0. The CDR3 contains 13 residues. Here the CDR3 DNA reads TGTGCCAGTAGTGGACAGGGGACAGATACGCAGTATTTT. Translating it yields CASSGQGTDTQYF.

This sequence joins TRBV5-4 and TRBJ2-2, with 7 bases that match TRBD2. In germline, CDR1 is SGHNT, CDR2 YYREEE (reference sequence). The CDR3 has 16 amino acids. V was clipped by 0 bases and J by 4 bases; unmatched bases: 6. CDR3 in amino acids: CASSLVGGRGTGELFF. The CDR3, as DNA: TGTGCCAGCAGCTTGGTCGGCGGGAGAGGCACCGGGGAGCTGTTTTTT.

The rearrangement links TRBV29-1 to TRBJ2-7, with a possible D match to TRBD2 (6 bases). This CDR3 contains 14 residues. With 2 bases removed from V and 7 bases from J, the gap between germline ends came to 18 bases. Germline CDR1 reads SQVTM; CDR2 reads ANQGSEA. For the CDR3, the DNA is TGCAGCGTTGAAACTAGCTCAGGGTTGGGGGAGCAGTACTTC. It specifies CSVETSSGLGEQYF.

The CDR3 protein is CASSAGGTEAFF. CDR3 DNA sequence: TGCGCCAGCAGCGCAGGGGGCACTGAAGCTTTCTTT. The chain couples TRBV5-1 to TRBJ1-1; TRBD1 matches at 7 bases. The V gene's germline CDR1 is SGHRS and CDR2 YFSETQ. The CDR3 spans 12 residues. V lost 4 bases and J lost 4; bases outside the gene matches: 1.

This clone was seen a handful of times. This chain links TRBV2 with TRBJ2-1; D might be TRBD1 (5 bases). In germline, CDR1 is SNHLY, CDR2 FYNNEI. The CDR3 has 11 residues. The V end lost 7 bases, the J end lost 10 bases, and 11 bases lay between the germline ends. For the CDR3, the DNA is TGTGCCAGCATTATGAACAGGGAGCAGTTCTTC. It specifies CASIMNREQFF.

The J gene is TRBJ2-2, the V gene TRBV5-1, with D maybe TRBD1 (6 bases). Looked up from germline, CDR1 is SGHRS and CDR2 is YFSETQ. The CDR3 spans 15 residues. The germline V and J ends were trimmed by 2 bases and 2 bases, with 10 bases remaining between them. CDR3 amino acids: CASSLRQANTGELFF. The CDR3 nucleotides are TGCGCCAGCAGCTTAAGACAGGCAAACACCGGGGAGCTGTTTTTT.

The chain couples TRBV5-1 to TRBJ2-3; 8 bases are a match to TRBD1. The germline CDR1 and CDR2 sequences are SGHRS and YFSETQ. V was pared by 2 bases and J by 0 bases, with 2 bases of the junction left unmatched. The CDR3 is made up of 15 amino acids. The DNA of the CDR3 is TGCGCCAGCAGCTTTACAGGGGGGAGCACAGATACGCAGTATTTT. Translated: CASSFTGGSTDTQYF.

This chain links TRBV29-1 with TRBJ1-1; 7 bases fit TRBD1. V shed 3 bases and J 1 base; nucleotides not matched to a gene: 8. The CDR3 runs 15 residues. The germline CDR1 and CDR2 sequences are SQVTM and ANQGSEA. CDR3 DNA: TGCAGCGTTGACCTTAGGGGACAGCAGAACACTGAAGCTTTCTTT. Its protein is CSVDLRGQQNTEAFF.

The chain joins TRBV19 to TRBJ1-2; D is unclear. V was shortened by 0 bases and J by 1 base, with 24 bases between the two germline ends. The germline CDR1 and CDR2 sequences are LNHDA and SQIVND (reference sequence). This CDR3 comprises 20 residues. The CDR3 DNA reads as TGTGCCAGTAGTATAGATCCACATATAGAGGAGCGTAAAGATAACTATGGCTACACCTTC. Protein: CASSIDPHIEERKDNYGYTF.

This chain uses TRBV27 with TRBJ2-7, with 8 nucleotides matching TRBD1. V trimming: 6 bases; J trimming: 4 bases; junction bases outside the gene matches: 2. Germline V gene sequence: CDR1 MNHEY, CDR2 SMNVEV (reference sequence). There are 12 residues in the CDR3. The CDR3 here is CASRRDRYEQYF. CDR3 sequence (DNA): TGTGCCAGCAGGCGGGACAGGTACGAGCAGTACTTC.

This clone was seen only a few times. This chain joins TRBV27 and TRBJ1-5; 7 nucleotides align to TRBD1. The CDR3 totals 17 residues. From germline, CDR1 is MNHEY and CDR2 SMNVEV (reference sequence). Trimming took 5 bases from V and 2 from J; bases not matched to a gene: 12. DNA of the CDR3: TGTGCCAGCAGTCCCCGAACCGGACAGGATCGCAATCAGCCCCAGCATTTT. Translated: CASSPRTGQDRNQPQHF.

The rearrangement uses TRBV9 and TRBJ2-6; D possibly corresponds to TRBD1 (5 bases). V lost 4 bases to trimming and J lost 0 bases, with 20 bases between them. Germline assignment: CDR1 SGDLS and CDR2 YYNGEE. The CDR3 totals 19 residues. This CDR3 reads CASSPLAGRIGSGANVLTF. The CDR3 DNA is TGTGCCAGCAGCCCCCTGGCAGGGCGAATCGGCTCTGGGGCCAACGTCCTGACTTTC.

Only a few counts were recorded for this clone. The chain couples TRBV11-2 to TRBJ2-7; weak D call: TRBD1 (6 bases). This CDR3 comprises 15 residues. Trimming pared 5 bases from V and 3 bases from J, leaving 17 bases between. Germline-derived CDR1 and CDR2 are SGHAT and FQNNGV. The CDR3 loop is CASSPQTGQGYEQYF. The DNA of the CDR3 is TGTGCCAGCAGCCCACAGACAGGACAAGGCTACGAGCAGTACTTC.

The chain combines TRBV21-1 with TRBJ2-3; TRBD2 reflects the table's D call only, with no check against the DNA. TRBV21-1 represents a pseudogene. The CDR3 is made up of 15 amino acids. The CDR3 spells CASRGREGFTDTQYF. DNA for the CDR3: TGTGCCAGCAGAGGGAGGGAGGGTTTCACAGATACGCAGTATTTT.

V is TRBV5-5 and J is TRBJ1-6, with 7 bases aligning to TRBD1. The CDR3 contains 15 residues. After removal of 2 bases from V and 7 bases from J, the junction contained 6 bases not matched to a gene. Per germline, CDR1 SGHKS and CDR2 YYEKEE (reference sequence). The CDR3 nucleotides are TGTGCCAGCAGCTTTTTTGAACAGGGGAATTCACCCCTCCACTTT. Encoded protein: CASSFFEQGNSPLHF.

V and J are TRBV5-4 and TRBJ2-7; D call uncertain. Germline CDR1 is SGHNT and CDR2 is YYREEE (reference sequence). The CDR3 runs 12 residues. V lost 4 bases and J lost 5, with 10 bases in between. CDR3: CASSLTRDEQYF. CDR3 nucleotide sequence: TGTGCCAGCAGCCTAACTCGAGACGAGCAGTACTTC.

The chain joins TRBV12-5 to TRBJ2-5; TRBD2 aligns across 8 bases. V was clipped by 5 bases and J by 3 bases; unmatched bases: 5. The CDR3 sequence is 14 residues long. CDR1 LGHNT and CDR2 FRNRAP come from the germline V gene. The CDR3 is CASGPYSGKETQYF. CDR3 bases: TGTGCTAGTGGTCCCTATAGCGGGAAAGAGACCCAGTACTTC.

The V gene is TRBV7-9, the J gene TRBJ2-1; possible D gene TRBD2, 5 bases. Germline CDR1 SEHNR, CDR2 FQNEAQ (reference sequence). V was cut by 3 bases and J by 0 bases, with 21 bases left in between. The CDR3 is 19 residues long. In DNA, the CDR3 is TGTGCCAGCAGCTTGTCTGGTTGGGTTTCGGGGAGCTCCTACAATGAGCAGTTCTTC. It encodes CASSLSGWVSGSSYNEQFF.

This clone was counted between two and nine times. A junction end diverges from the germline sequence, so it may reflect a read error. The chain couples TRBV7-2 to TRBJ1-2; tentatively, D is TRBD1 (5 bases). The CDR3 is 12 residues long. Germline CDR1 reads SGHTA; CDR2 reads FQGNSA. The CDR3 here is CASSLGRDRIFF. In DNA form, the CDR3 reads TGTGCCAGCAGCTTAGGGCGGGACCGGATTTTTTTC.

The genes are TRBV29-1 and TRBJ1-1; possibly TRBD1 for D (6 bases). With 7 bases removed from V and 5 bases from J, the gap between germline ends came to 14 bases. The germline gives CDR1 SQVTM, CDR2 ANQGSEA. The CDR3 is made up of 12 amino acids. Here the CDR3 DNA reads TGCAGCGGCGAGGGAGGGGGAACTGAAGCTTTCTTT. Translated, it gives CSGEGGGTEAFF.

The CDR3 spells CATSRRGNTEAFF. CDR3 DNA sequence: TGTGCCACCAGCAGAAGAGGGAACACTGAAGCTTTCTTT. V is TRBV15 and J is TRBJ1-1, with unresolved D. Deletions cut 2 bases from V and 1 base from J, with 5 bases between. CDR1 LNHNV and CDR2 YYDKDF come from the germline V gene (reference sequence). The CDR3 runs to 13 residues.

This clone appeared a few times. V and J are TRBV7-9 and TRBJ2-7, with 7 bases lining up with TRBD2. CDR3 length equals 17 residues. With 4 bases clipped from V and 3 bases from J, the junction kept 15 bases outside the gene matches. Looked up from germline, CDR1 is SEHNR and CDR2 is FQNEAQ (reference sequence). CDR3 in amino acids: CASSSGFVGGGYYEQYF. The CDR3 DNA reads TGTGCCAGCAGCTCTGGGTTCGTTGGGGGAGGGTACTACGAGCAGTACTTC.

V is TRBV9 and J is TRBJ1-4, with 7 bases matching TRBD1. V was clipped by 0 bases and J by 8 bases; unmatched bases: 10. Germline CDR1 and CDR2: SGDLS and YYNGEE. The CDR3 is 16 amino acids. The CDR3 is CASSVDPTGIGEKLFF. DNA for the CDR3: TGTGCCAGCAGCGTAGACCCGACAGGGATTGGGGAAAAACTGTTTTTT.